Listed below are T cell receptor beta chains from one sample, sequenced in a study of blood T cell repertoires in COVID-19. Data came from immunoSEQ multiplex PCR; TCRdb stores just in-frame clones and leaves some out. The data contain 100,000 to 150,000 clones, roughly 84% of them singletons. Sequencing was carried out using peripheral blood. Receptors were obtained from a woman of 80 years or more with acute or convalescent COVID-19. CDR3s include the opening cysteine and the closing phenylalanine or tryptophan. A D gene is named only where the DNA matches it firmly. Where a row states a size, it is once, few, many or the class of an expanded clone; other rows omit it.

CDR3aa: CASSLAPSGGIRETQYF; CDR3nt: TGTGCCAGCAGCTTAGCGCCTAGCGGGGGGATAAGAGAGACCCAGTACTTC; d_gene: TRBD2; j_gene: TRBJ2-5; v_gene: TRBV7-2; abundance: few
CDR3aa: CASSDRANMNTEAFF; CDR3nt: TGTGCCAGCAGTGACCGAGCGAACATGAACACTGAAGCTTTCTTT; d_gene: NA; j_gene: TRBJ1-1; v_gene: TRBV7-2; abundance: NA
CDR3aa: CASSSPGWGGGTEAFF; CDR3nt: TGTGCCAGCAGCTCCCCCGGGTGGGGCGGGGGCACTGAAGCTTTCTTT; d_gene: NA; j_gene: TRBJ1-1; v_gene: TRBV7-2; abundance: NA
CDR3aa: CASSLAGAHEKLFF; CDR3nt: TGTGCCAGCAGCTTAGCGGGGGCGCATGAAAAACTGTTTTTT; d_gene: NA; j_gene: TRBJ1-4; v_gene: TRBV7-9; abundance: NA
CDR3aa: CASSYGGTYNSPLHF; CDR3nt: TGTGCCAGCAGTTACGGCGGGACCTATAATTCACCCCTCCACTTT; d_gene: NA; j_gene: TRBJ1-6; v_gene: TRBV6-2/TRBV6-3; abundance: NA
CDR3aa: CASSFGRVETQYF; CDR3nt: TGTGCCAGCAGTTTCGGCAGGGTGGAGACCCAGTACTTC; d_gene: NA; j_gene: TRBJ2-5; v_gene: TRBV12-3/TRBV12-4; abundance: few
CDR3aa: CSVEHGASTDTQYF; CDR3nt: TGCAGCGTTGAACATGGGGCTAGCACAGATACGCAGTATTTT; d_gene: NA; j_gene: TRBJ2-3; v_gene: TRBV29-1; abundance: NA
CDR3aa: CASSHTSEQYF; CDR3nt: TGTGCCAGCAGCCATACTAGCGAGCAGTACTTC; d_gene: NA; j_gene: TRBJ2-7; v_gene: TRBV14; abundance: NA
CDR3aa: CASSQNRVNTEAFF; CDR3nt: TGTGCCAGCAGCCAAAACAGGGTTAACACTGAAGCTTTCTTT; d_gene: NA; j_gene: TRBJ1-1; v_gene: TRBV7-2; abundance: NA
CDR3aa: CASRSGQDYGYTF; CDR3nt: TGTGCCAGCAGATCAGGACAGGACTATGGCTACACCTTC; d_gene: TRBD1; j_gene: TRBJ1-2; v_gene: TRBV7-8; abundance: NA
CDR3aa: CASSQDTATGGRPEQYF; CDR3nt: TGCGCCAGCAGCCAAGATACGGCCACCGGTGGCAGGCCCGAGCAGTACTTC; d_gene: NA; j_gene: TRBJ2-7; v_gene: TRBV4-3; abundance: NA
CDR3aa: CASKQGGGTEAFF; CDR3nt: TGTGCCAGCAAACAGGGGGGAGGGACTGAAGCTTTCTTT; d_gene: TRBD1; j_gene: TRBJ1-1; v_gene: TRBV2; abundance: once
CDR3aa: CASRFGRASNQPQHF; CDR3nt: TGTGCCAGCAGGTTCGGGAGAGCTAGCAATCAGCCCCAGCATTTT; d_gene: NA; j_gene: TRBJ1-5; v_gene: TRBV7-2; abundance: NA
CDR3aa: CASSLEGATNEKLFF; CDR3nt: TGTGCCAGCAGTTTAGAGGGGGCTACTAATGAAAAACTGTTTTTT; d_gene: TRBD1; j_gene: TRBJ1-4; v_gene: TRBV27; abundance: NA
CDR3aa: CASSVGAAARGEETQYF; CDR3nt: TGTGCCAGCAGCGTAGGTGCTGCCGCGCGGGGGGAAGAGACCCAGTACTTC; d_gene: TRBD2; j_gene: TRBJ2-5; v_gene: TRBV9; abundance: NA
CDR3aa: CASSPTTGQGYFGKDGYTF; CDR3nt: TGCGCCAGCAGCCCAACAACCGGACAGGGATATTTCGGCAAGGATGGCTACACCTTC; d_gene: TRBD1; j_gene: TRBJ1-2; v_gene: TRBV5-1; abundance: NA
CDR3aa: CASSEDRSYGYTF; CDR3nt: TGTGCCAGCAGCGAAGACAGATCCTATGGCTACACCTTC; d_gene: NA; j_gene: TRBJ1-2; v_gene: TRBV7-2; abundance: NA
CDR3aa: CASSRTSGGAAGELFF; CDR3nt: TGCGCCAGCAGCAGGACTAGCGGGGGGGCGGCCGGGGAGCTGTTTTTT; d_gene: TRBD2; j_gene: TRBJ2-2; v_gene: TRBV5-1; abundance: NA
CDR3aa: CASRADRSSGNTIYF; CDR3nt: TGTGCCAGCAGAGCGGACAGAAGCTCTGGAAACACCATATATTTT; d_gene: NA; j_gene: TRBJ1-3; v_gene: TRBV7-4; abundance: NA
CDR3aa: CASSPYNRVGTEAFF; CDR3nt: TGTGCCAGTAGTCCCTATAACAGGGTGGGCACTGAAGCTTTCTTT; d_gene: NA; j_gene: TRBJ1-1; v_gene: TRBV19; abundance: NA
CDR3aa: CASSYSSLHNSPLHF; CDR3nt: TGTGCCAGCAGTTACTCCTCCCTTCATAATTCACCCCTCCACTTT; d_gene: NA; j_gene: TRBJ1-6; v_gene: TRBV6-5; abundance: NA
CDR3aa: CATSRDLAGGQETQYF; CDR3nt: TGTGCCACCAGCAGAGACTTAGCGGGGGGCCAAGAGACCCAGTACTTC; d_gene: TRBD2; j_gene: TRBJ2-5; v_gene: TRBV15; abundance: NA
CDR3aa: CASSLRAGVTGELFF; CDR3nt: TGTGCCAGCAGCTTAAGGGCGGGAGTAACCGGGGAGCTGTTTTTT; d_gene: TRBD2; j_gene: TRBJ2-2; v_gene: TRBV11-2; abundance: NA
CDR3aa: CASRLGLAGAYEQYF; CDR3nt: TGTGCCAGCAGGCTCGGACTAGCGGGAGCCTACGAGCAGTACTTC; d_gene: TRBD2; j_gene: TRBJ2-7; v_gene: TRBV3-1/TRBV3-2; abundance: once
CDR3aa: CASSSSGTGGSYTQYF; CDR3nt: TGTGCCAGCAGCTCCTCCGGGACAGGGGGATCATATACGCAGTATTTT; d_gene: TRBD1; j_gene: TRBJ2-3; v_gene: TRBV7-2; abundance: NA
CDR3aa: CASSLGTGGSRRSTDTQYF; CDR3nt: TGCGCCAGCAGCTTGGGGACAGGGGGCTCTAGGCGGAGCACAGATACGCAGTATTTT; d_gene: TRBD1; j_gene: TRBJ2-3; v_gene: TRBV5-1; abundance: NA
CDR3aa: CSVDGGTETNYGYTF; CDR3nt: TGCAGCGTTGATGGTGGGACAGAAACTAACTATGGCTACACCTTC; d_gene: TRBD1; j_gene: TRBJ1-2; v_gene: TRBV29-1; abundance: once
CDR3aa: CASSRPGLGRYNEQFF; CDR3nt: TGTGCCAGCAGCCGGCCGGGACTAGGCCGGTACAATGAGCAGTTCTTC; d_gene: TRBD2; j_gene: TRBJ2-1; v_gene: TRBV14; abundance: NA
CDR3aa: CASSSTGAENYGYTF; CDR3nt: TGTGCCAGCAGCTCTACAGGGGCCGAAAACTATGGCTACACCTTC; d_gene: TRBD1; j_gene: TRBJ1-2; v_gene: TRBV7-2; abundance: NA
CDR3aa: CASSSRGKGLYGYTF; CDR3nt: TGTGCCAGCAGCTCTCGAGGAAAGGGACTCTATGGCTACACCTTC; d_gene: NA; j_gene: TRBJ1-2; v_gene: TRBV13; abundance: NA
CDR3aa: CASSQDRTSGAQETQYF; CDR3nt: TGCGCCAGCAGCCAAGATAGGACTAGCGGGGCCCAAGAGACCCAGTACTTC; d_gene: TRBD2; j_gene: TRBJ2-5; v_gene: TRBV4-1; abundance: NA
CDR3aa: CASSPRGGNQPQHF; CDR3nt: TGTGCCAGCAGCCCCAGGGGAGGCAATCAGCCCCAGCATTTT; d_gene: NA; j_gene: TRBJ1-5; v_gene: TRBV7-9; abundance: NA
CDR3aa: CASATDRGVQPQHF; CDR3nt: TGTGCCAGCGCAACAGACAGGGGTGTTCAGCCCCAGCATTTT; d_gene: TRBD1; j_gene: TRBJ1-5; v_gene: TRBV19; abundance: once
CDR3aa: CASSAAGGVGNQPQHF; CDR3nt: TGTGCCAGCAGTGCGGCGGGGGGCGTGGGCAATCAGCCCCAGCATTTT; d_gene: NA; j_gene: TRBJ1-5; v_gene: TRBV27; abundance: few
CDR3aa: CASSVWPGGTEAFF; CDR3nt: TGTGCCAGCAGCGTATGGCCAGGGGGCACTGAAGCTTTCTTT; d_gene: TRBD1; j_gene: TRBJ1-1; v_gene: TRBV9; abundance: NA
CDR3aa: CASRRQGSGTGELFF; CDR3nt: TGTGCCAGCAGGCGACAGGGTTCCGGCACCGGGGAGCTGTTTTTT; d_gene: TRBD1; j_gene: TRBJ2-2; v_gene: TRBV14; abundance: NA
CDR3aa: CASSQGQGNSPLHF; CDR3nt: TGTGCCAGCAGCCAAGGACAGGGGAATTCACCCCTCCACTTT; d_gene: TRBD1; j_gene: TRBJ1-6; v_gene: TRBV3-1/TRBV3-2; abundance: NA
CDR3aa: CASSLGIGSRRETQYF; CDR3nt: TGTGCCAGCAGCTTAGGGATCGGGAGTCGGAGAGAGACCCAGTACTTC; d_gene: NA; j_gene: TRBJ2-5; v_gene: TRBV7-2; abundance: few
CDR3aa: CASSTSGGNEQFF; CDR3nt: TGCGCCAGCAGTACCTCAGGTGGCAATGAGCAGTTCTTC; d_gene: NA; j_gene: TRBJ2-1; v_gene: TRBV10-1; abundance: NA
CDR3aa: CASSYRDRENMNTEAFF; CDR3nt: TGTGCCAGCAGCTACCGGGACAGGGAGAATATGAACACTGAAGCTTTCTTT; d_gene: TRBD1; j_gene: TRBJ1-1; v_gene: TRBV6-4; abundance: many
CDR3aa: CASSSGGSYGYTF; CDR3nt: TGTGCCAGCAGCTCTGGGGGCTCCTATGGCTACACCTTC; d_gene: NA; j_gene: TRBJ1-2; v_gene: TRBV7-9; abundance: NA
CDR3aa: CASSSGTAFYEQYF; CDR3nt: TGTGCCAGCAGTTCCGGGACAGCCTTCTACGAGCAGTACTTC; d_gene: TRBD1; j_gene: TRBJ2-7; v_gene: TRBV7-2; abundance: NA